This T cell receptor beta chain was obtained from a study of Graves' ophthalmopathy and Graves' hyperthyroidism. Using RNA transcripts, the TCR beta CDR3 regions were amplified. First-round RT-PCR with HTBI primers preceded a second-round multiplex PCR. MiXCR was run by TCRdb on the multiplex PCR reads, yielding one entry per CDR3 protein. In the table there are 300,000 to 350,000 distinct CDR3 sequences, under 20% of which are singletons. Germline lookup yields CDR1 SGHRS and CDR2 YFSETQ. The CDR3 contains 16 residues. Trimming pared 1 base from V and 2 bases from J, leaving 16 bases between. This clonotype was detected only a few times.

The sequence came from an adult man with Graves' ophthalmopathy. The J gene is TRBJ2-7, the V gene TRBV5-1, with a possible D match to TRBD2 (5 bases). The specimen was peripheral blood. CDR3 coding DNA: TGCGCCAGCAGCTTGAAAAGCCCCCCGGGGACCTACGAGCAGTACTTC. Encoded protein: CASSLKSPPGTYEQYF.